Sequencing of this T cell receptor (beta chain) was carried out in a study of cytomegalovirus exposure and HLA in healthy donors. The length of the CDR3 is 10 residues. Trimming removed 7 bases at V and 8 bases at J, with 10 bases between. CDR1 and CDR2 from the germline V gene are DFQATT and SNEGSKA (reference sequence). This clone occurred a few times. Its cognate antigen is unknown. Whole-study findings and limits: Further analysis was carried out later, and it showed several of the most significant clusters appearing linked to common viral pathogens. An analysis that came later showed most CMV-associated TCR beta chains appearing HLA-restricted.

Both 60 Vbeta primers and 13 Jbeta primers went into the PCR. TCRdb's table, derived via immunoSEQ multiplex PCR, lists solely in-frame clones and lacks some. The sample lists 80,000 to 100,000 clones, 73% seen once, with more than 3% in the top ten. Sample: PBMCs. The rearrangement joins TRBV20-1 to TRBJ2-3; D is ambiguous. The receptor was derived from a middle-aged man in good health and CMV-seronegative. CDR3 DNA sequence: TGCAGTGTTAAAGCCCGTACGCAGTATTTT. Translation gives CSVKARTQYF.